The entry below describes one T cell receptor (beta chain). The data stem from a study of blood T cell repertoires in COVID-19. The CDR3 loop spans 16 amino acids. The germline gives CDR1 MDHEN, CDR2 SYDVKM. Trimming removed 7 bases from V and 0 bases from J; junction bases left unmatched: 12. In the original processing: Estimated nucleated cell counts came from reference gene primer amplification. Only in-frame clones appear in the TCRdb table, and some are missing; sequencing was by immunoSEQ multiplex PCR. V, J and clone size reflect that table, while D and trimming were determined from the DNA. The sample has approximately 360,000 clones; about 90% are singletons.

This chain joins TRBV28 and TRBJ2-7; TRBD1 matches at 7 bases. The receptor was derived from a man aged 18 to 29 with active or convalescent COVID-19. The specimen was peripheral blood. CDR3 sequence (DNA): TGTGCCAGCAAGGATTCTGGACAGGCTACCTCCTACGAGCAGTACTTC. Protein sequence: CASKDSGQATSYEQYF.